Listed here are 23 T cell receptor beta chains from one sample, sequenced in a study of shared clonotypes between healthy human individuals. Assay: immunoSEQ multiplex PCR; the TCRdb copy retains only in-frame clones and omits some. The sample lists about 1 million clones, about 74% occurring once. Sequenced sample: memory CD4+ T cells sorted from blood. Subset given: CD45RA-negative fraction. Receptor source: a man younger than 35 in good health.

This rearrangement joins TRBV29-1 to TRBJ1-1; no definite D call. Between the trimmed V and J ends, which lost 7 bases and 7 bases, there was a span of 22 bases. CDR3 size: 14 residues. The V gene's germline CDR1 is SQVTM and CDR2 ANQGSEA. The chain's CDR3 is CSADGPAQRSEAFF. The CDR3 nucleotides are TGCAGCGCCGACGGTCCAGCCCAACGGAGTGAAGCTTTCTTT.

This clone was seen many times. V usage is TRBV2 and J usage is TRBJ1-1, with a weak D call TRBD1 (5 bases). Germline-derived CDR1 and CDR2 are SNHLY and FYNNEI. V shed 2 bases and J shed 3 bases, with 7 bases lying between them. This CDR3 spans 13 amino acids. The CDR3 DNA sequence: TGTGCCAGCAGTGAATGGGGGTACACTGAAGCTTTCTTT. Translated, it gives CASSEWGYTEAFF.

V usage is TRBV19 and J usage is TRBJ2-3; TRBD1 or TRBD2 may be the D gene (5 bases each). The germline CDR1 and CDR2 sequences are LNHDA and SQIVND (reference sequence). The V gene lost 5 bases and the J gene lost 0 bases, with 15 bases spanning the gap. The CDR3 has 16 residues. CDR3 loop: CASSSMGDPSTDTQYF. CDR3 DNA sequence: TGTGCCAGTAGTTCAATGGGGGACCCTAGCACAGATACGCAGTATTTT.

This clone was seen more than once but under ten times. V is TRBV27 and J is TRBJ1-6; D unresolved. The V end lost 0 bases, the J end lost 7 bases, and 10 bases lay between the germline ends. The CDR3 consists of 15 residues. Germline V CDR1 and CDR2: MNHEY, SMNVEV (reference sequence). In DNA form, the CDR3 reads TGTGCCAGCAGTTTATCGATGGCGGGGAATTCACCCCTCCACTTT. This codes for CASSLSMAGNSPLHF.

V gene TRBV4-1 combines with J gene TRBJ2-5; 10 bases line up with TRBD2. The junction had 8 bases not matched to a gene; V was cut back by 0 bases and J by 4 bases. The CDR3 has 17 amino acids. The germline V gene has CDR1 MGHRA and CDR2 YSYEKL. This CDR3 is CASSQDSQPSGGETQYF. Written as DNA, the CDR3 is TGCGCCAGCAGCCAAGATAGCCAACCTAGCGGGGGAGAGACCCAGTACTTC.

CDR3 amino acids: CASSRDRGWVTEKLFF. The CDR3 DNA sequence: TGCGCCAGCAGCCGGGACAGGGGGTGGGTAACTGAAAAACTGTTTTTT. The J gene is TRBJ1-4, the V gene TRBV4-1; 11 bases are shared with TRBD1. V shed 4 bases, J shed 7 bases, and the junction held 8 bases outside the gene matches. Germline CDR1 MGHRA, CDR2 YSYEKL. This CDR3 is 16 amino acids long.

This clone is a singleton in its sample. The J gene is TRBJ1-5, the V gene TRBV19, with D tentatively TRBD1 (5 bases). CDR3 length: 12 residues. Germline-derived CDR1 and CDR2 are LNHDA and SQIVND (reference sequence). V lost 7 bases to trimming and J lost 7 bases, with 11 bases between them. The CDR3 bases are TGTGCCAGTATGGGGACCGGGCAGCCCCAGCATTTT. Protein product: CASMGTGQPQHF.

The rearrangement joins TRBV19 to TRBJ2-2, with D maybe TRBD1 (6 bases). The CDR3 totals 14 residues. With 5 bases removed from V and 3 bases from J, the gap between germline ends came to 10 bases. Per the germline V gene, CDR1 is LNHDA and CDR2 is SQIVND (reference sequence). DNA for the CDR3: TGTGCCAGTAGTGGGACACGCGACACCGGGGAGCTGTTTTTT. This codes for CASSGTRDTGELFF.

The sample holds one count of this clone. V usage is TRBV27 and J usage is TRBJ2-7; TRBD2 aligns across 10 bases. The CDR3 runs to 18 residues. Germline CDR1 is MNHEY and CDR2 is SMNVEV (reference sequence). With V trimmed by 5 bases and J by 3 bases, 16 bases remained unmatched. The CDR3 DNA follows: TGTGCCAGCAGTCCGATTGCTGGGGCGCTAGCGGGAGTCTACGAGCAGTACTTC. Amino acid sequence: CASSPIAGALAGVYEQYF.

Points on this clone: A junction boundary mismatches the germline segment, possibly from a read error. The gene calls are TRBV7-7 and TRBJ2-7; D may correspond to TRBD1 or TRBD2 (6 bases each). CDR3 length: 15 residues. Germline V lookup: CDR1 SSHAT, CDR2 FNYEAQ (reference sequence). The CDR3 DNA reads TGTGCTAGCAGCTTAGGGCACGGGGGCGGGAACGAGCAGTACTTC. Its translation: CASSLGHGGGNEQYF.

The chain recombines TRBV2 with TRBJ1-5; 9 bases align to TRBD1. CDR1 and CDR2 (germline): SNHLY, FYNNEI. The trim removed 6 bases at V and 2 bases at J, leaving 2 bases unmatched. This CDR3 contains 14 residues. CDR3 protein: CASRRQGGNQPQHF. The DNA for the CDR3 is TGTGCCAGCAGGAGACAGGGGGGCAATCAGCCCCAGCATTTT.

J is TRBJ2-4 and V is TRBV7-9; D may match TRBD1 or TRBD2 (5 bases each). V lost 1 base and J lost 8, with 15 bases in between. Germline CDR1 SEHNR, CDR2 FQNEAQ (reference sequence). This CDR3 is 15 amino acids long. In nucleotides, the CDR3 is TGTGCCAGCAGCTTAGTAGGGGCGGGTGGGGACATTCAGTACTTC. Its translation: CASSLVGAGGDIQYF.

This chain uses TRBV28 with TRBJ1-5, with TRBD1 matching 7 bases. The CDR3 contains 19 residues. From germline, CDR1 is MDHEN and CDR2 SYDVKM. V gave up 3 bases and J gave up 2 bases; unmatched junction bases: 16. The CDR3 DNA reads TGTGCCAGCAGTTTCCCGACAGGGAGGGGAAAGGTCGGCAATCAGCCCCAGCATTTT. Encoded protein: CASSFPTGRGKVGNQPQHF.

This clone has a handful of counts. The chain recombines TRBV18 with TRBJ1-1; D is unclear. Germline lookup yields CDR1 KGHSH and CDR2 LQKENI. V was pared by 2 bases and J by 11 bases, with 12 bases between. This CDR3 contains 12 residues. The CDR3 sequence: CASSPNRQEAFF. In DNA, the CDR3 is TGTGCCAGCTCACCAAACAGACAAGAGGCTTTCTTT.

The chain is built from TRBV27 and TRBJ2-6; D could derive from TRBD1 or TRBD2 (5 bases each). Trimming cost V 5 bases and J 0 bases, with 17 bases left between them. From germline, CDR1 is MNHEY and CDR2 SMNVEV (reference sequence). CDR3 size: 18 residues. As DNA, the CDR3 is TGTGCCAGCAGTCCATTCCGGGACGGAAGCTCTGGGGCCAACGTCCTGACTTTC. Translation gives CASSPFRDGSSGANVLTF.

There are a few counts of this clone. CDR3 loop: CASSARAAGGRETQYF. Written as DNA, the CDR3 is TGTGCCAGCAGCGCCCGTGCTGCGGGGGGGCGAGAGACCCAGTACTTC. The J gene is TRBJ2-5, the V gene TRBV9; 9 bases match TRBD2. The CDR3 is 16 residues long. Germline values: CDR1 SGDLS, CDR2 YYNGEE. The V gene end was trimmed by 3 bases and the J gene end by 4 bases; junction bases not matched to a gene: 10.

The gene calls are TRBV19 and TRBJ1-2, with D perhaps matching TRBD1 (5 bases). This CDR3 region has 14 residues. Germline V gives CDR1 LNHDA, CDR2 SQIVND (reference sequence). Trimming stripped 3 bases from V and 6 bases from J, with 14 bases between. The CDR3 nucleotides read TGTGCCAGTAGTATCACCGGGACGGTGAATGGCTACACCTTC. It encodes CASSITGTVNGYTF.

The CDR3 bases are TGTGCCAGCAGCGAGGAGAGTTTTCAGCCCCAGCATTTT. It is translated as CASSEESFQPQHF. The rearrangement joins TRBV7-2 to TRBJ1-5; D gene ambiguous. V was pared by 5 bases and J by 6 bases, with 11 bases between. The CDR3 runs 13 residues. Germline V gives CDR1 SGHTA, CDR2 FQGNSA.

The V call is TRBV21-1, the J call TRBJ2-5. TRBV21-1 is noted as a pseudogene. The CDR3 runs to 16 residues. The CDR3 here is CASSKWMRLVGETQYF. The CDR3 DNA reads as TGTGCCAGCAGCAAATGGATGCGCCTGGTTGGAGAGACCCAGTACTTC.

The rearrangement uses TRBV7-2 and TRBJ2-1; possibly TRBD2 for D (5 bases). The CDR3 has 16 amino acids. V gave up 6 bases and J gave up 7 bases, with 22 bases separating them. The V gene's germline CDR1 is SGHTA and CDR2 FQGNSA. This CDR3 reads CASRPPVRPSGNEQFF. The DNA of the CDR3 is TGTGCCAGCAGACCACCCGTGCGCCCCTCGGGGAATGAGCAGTTCTTC. Looking up the rest from reference TRBV7-2 and TRBJ2-1 gives the full variable domain: GAGVSQSPSNKVTEKGKDVELRCDPISGHTALYWYRQSLGQGLEFLIYFQGNSAPDKSGLPSDRFSAERTGGSVSTLTIQRTQQEDSAVYLCASRPPVRPSGNEQFFGPGTRLTVL.

The chain employs TRBV9 and TRBJ1-6, with D maybe TRBD1 (6 bases). The germline gives CDR1 SGDLS, CDR2 YYNGEE. The V end was cut by 4 bases, the J end by 8 bases, with 13 bases between. CDR3 size: 14 residues. The CDR3 sequence is CASSSEGGYSPLHF. Here the CDR3 DNA reads TGTGCCAGCAGCTCCGAAGGGGGGTATTCACCCCTCCACTTT.

The rearrangement joins TRBV6-6 to TRBJ2-7, with 11 bases matching TRBD2. This CDR3 spans 16 amino acids. The germline gives CDR1 MNHNY, CDR2 SVGAGI (reference sequence). The junction had 12 bases not matched to a gene; V was cut back by 8 bases and J by 3 bases. The chain's CDR3 is CASLLDSSGRYYEQYF. DNA for the CDR3: TGTGCCAGCCTCTTAGACTCTAGCGGGAGGTACTACGAGCAGTACTTC.

This chain connects TRBV10-3 to TRBJ1-1, with TRBD1 matching over 7 bases. Germline CDR1 ENHRY, CDR2 SYGVKD. V shed 6 bases, J shed 4 bases, and the junction held 5 bases outside the gene matches. This CDR3 contains 13 residues. CDR3 region: CAIRTGRSTEAFF. The CDR3 bases are TGTGCCATCAGGACAGGGAGGAGCACTGAAGCTTTCTTT.